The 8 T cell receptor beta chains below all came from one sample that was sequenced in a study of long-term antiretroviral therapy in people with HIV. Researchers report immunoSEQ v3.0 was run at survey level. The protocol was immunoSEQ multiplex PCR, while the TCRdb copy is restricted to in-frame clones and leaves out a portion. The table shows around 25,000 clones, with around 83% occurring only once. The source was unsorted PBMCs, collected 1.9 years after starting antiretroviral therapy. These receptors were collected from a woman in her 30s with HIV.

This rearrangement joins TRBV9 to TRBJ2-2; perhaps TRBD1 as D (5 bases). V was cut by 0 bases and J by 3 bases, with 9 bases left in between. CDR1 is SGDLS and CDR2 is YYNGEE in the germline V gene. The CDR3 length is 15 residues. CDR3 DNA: TGTGCCAGCAGCGTAGGGGGCTCGGACACCGGGGAGCTGTTTTTT. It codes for CASSVGGSDTGELFF.

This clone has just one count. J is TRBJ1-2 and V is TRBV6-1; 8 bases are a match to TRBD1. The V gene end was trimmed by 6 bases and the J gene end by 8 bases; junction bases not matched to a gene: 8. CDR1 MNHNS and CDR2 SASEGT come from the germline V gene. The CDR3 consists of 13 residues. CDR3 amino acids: CASRVQGAYGYTF. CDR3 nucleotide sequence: TGTGCCAGCAGGGTCCAGGGGGCATACGGCTACACCTTC.

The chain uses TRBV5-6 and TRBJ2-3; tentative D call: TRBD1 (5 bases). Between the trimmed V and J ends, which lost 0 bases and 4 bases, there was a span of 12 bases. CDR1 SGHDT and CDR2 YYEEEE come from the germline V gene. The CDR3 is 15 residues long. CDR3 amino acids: CASSLGSGMADTQYF. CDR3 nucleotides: TGTGCCAGCAGCTTGGGGTCAGGGATGGCAGATACGCAGTATTTT. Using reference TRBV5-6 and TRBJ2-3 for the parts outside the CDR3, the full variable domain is DAGVTQSPTHLIKTRGQQVTLRCSPKSGHDTVSWYQQALGQGPQFIFQYYEEEERQRGNFPDRFSGHQFPNYSSELNVNALLLGDSALYLCASSLGSGMADTQYFGPGTRLTVL.

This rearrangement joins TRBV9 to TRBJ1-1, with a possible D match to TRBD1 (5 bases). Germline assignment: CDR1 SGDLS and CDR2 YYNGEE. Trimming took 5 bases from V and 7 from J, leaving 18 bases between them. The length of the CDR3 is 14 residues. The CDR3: CASSPQAGDIEAFF. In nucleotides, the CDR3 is TGTGCCAGCAGTCCGCAGGCGGGGGATATTGAAGCTTTCTTT. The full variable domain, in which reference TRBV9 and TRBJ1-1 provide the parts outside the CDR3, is DSGVTQTPKHLITATGQRVTLRCSPRSGDLSVYWYQQSLDQGLQFLIQYYNGEERAKGNILERFSAQQFPDLHSELNLSSLELGDSALYFCASSPQAGDIEAFFGQGTRLTVV.

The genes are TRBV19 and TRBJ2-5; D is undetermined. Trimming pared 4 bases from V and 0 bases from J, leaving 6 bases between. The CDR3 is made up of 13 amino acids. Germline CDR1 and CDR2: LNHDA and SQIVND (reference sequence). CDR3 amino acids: CASSRGYQETQYF. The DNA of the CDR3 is TGTGCCAGTAGTAGGGGTTACCAAGAGACCCAGTACTTC.

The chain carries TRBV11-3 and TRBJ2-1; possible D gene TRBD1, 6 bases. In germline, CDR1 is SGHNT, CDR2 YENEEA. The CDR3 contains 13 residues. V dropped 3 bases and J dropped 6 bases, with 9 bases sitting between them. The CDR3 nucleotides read TGTGCCAGCAGCTTTTTACAGGGCAATGAGCAGTTCTTC. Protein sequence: CASSFLQGNEQFF.

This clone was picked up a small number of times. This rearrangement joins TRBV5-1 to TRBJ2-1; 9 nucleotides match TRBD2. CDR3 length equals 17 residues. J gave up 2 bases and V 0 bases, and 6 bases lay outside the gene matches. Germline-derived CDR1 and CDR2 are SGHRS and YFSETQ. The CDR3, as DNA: TGCGCCAGCAGCTTGGTTATTGGCGGGGGGGCCTACAATGAGCAGTTCTTC. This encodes CASSLVIGGGAYNEQFF.

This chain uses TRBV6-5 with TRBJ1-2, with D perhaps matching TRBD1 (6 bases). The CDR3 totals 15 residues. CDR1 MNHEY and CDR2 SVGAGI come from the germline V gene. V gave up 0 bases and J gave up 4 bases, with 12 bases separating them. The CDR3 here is CASSYSITGLYGYTF. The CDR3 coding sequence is TGTGCCAGCAGTTACTCGATAACAGGGCTCTATGGCTACACCTTC.